This T cell receptor beta chain was recovered during a study of cytomegalovirus exposure and HLA in healthy donors. Study results and caveats: Exclusion applied to some V segments, including TRBV6-2 and TRBV6-3, as they were indistinguishable. Using the classifier, cytomegalovirus status was reportedly diagnosed with high specificity and sensitivity.

Trimming removed 4 bases at V and 6 bases at J, with 13 bases between. The CDR3 has 14 amino acids. CDR1 and CDR2 (germline): MNHEY, SMNVEV (reference sequence). A word on this clone: Its specificity is unknown. The sample has other DNA sequences that encode this CDR3 too.

Researchers ran the PCR with 60 Vbeta and 13 Jbeta primers. The method was immunoSEQ multiplex PCR; TCRdb's version includes in-frame clones alone and lacks a portion of them. The sample yields some 110,000 clones, around 69% seen once. Material: PBMCs. V is TRBV27 and J is TRBJ2-1, with a possible D match to TRBD2 (5 bases). The receptor was isolated from a man aged 45 to 65 in good health and CMV-seropositive. This CDR3 is CASSYGLAVNEQFF. The CDR3 bases are TGTGCCAGCAGTTATGGACTGGCGGTCAATGAGCAGTTCTTC.